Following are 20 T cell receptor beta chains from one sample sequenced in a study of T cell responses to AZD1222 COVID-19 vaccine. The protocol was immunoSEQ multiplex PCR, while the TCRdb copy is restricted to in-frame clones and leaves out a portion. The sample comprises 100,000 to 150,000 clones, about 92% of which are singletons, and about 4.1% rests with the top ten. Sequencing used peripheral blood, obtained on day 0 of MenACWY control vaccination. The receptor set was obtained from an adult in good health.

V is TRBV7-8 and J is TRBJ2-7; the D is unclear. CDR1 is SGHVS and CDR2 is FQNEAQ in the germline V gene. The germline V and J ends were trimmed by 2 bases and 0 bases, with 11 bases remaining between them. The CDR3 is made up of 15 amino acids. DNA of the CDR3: TGTGCCAGCAGCTTACGAGACACAAGCTCCTACGAGCAGTACTTC. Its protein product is CASSLRDTSSYEQYF.

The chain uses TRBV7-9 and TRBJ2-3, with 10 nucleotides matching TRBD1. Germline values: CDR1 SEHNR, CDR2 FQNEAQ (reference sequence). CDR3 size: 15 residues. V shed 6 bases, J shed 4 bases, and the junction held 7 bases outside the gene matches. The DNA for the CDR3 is TGTGCCAGCAGACGGACAGGGGGGGTCGCAGATACGCAGTATTTT. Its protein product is CASRRTGGVADTQYF.

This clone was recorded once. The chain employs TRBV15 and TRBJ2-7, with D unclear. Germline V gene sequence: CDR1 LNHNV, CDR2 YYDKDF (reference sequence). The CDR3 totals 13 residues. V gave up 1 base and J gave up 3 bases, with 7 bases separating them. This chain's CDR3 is CATSRVFRYEQYF. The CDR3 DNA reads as TGTGCCACCAGCAGAGTATTCCGCTACGAGCAGTACTTC.

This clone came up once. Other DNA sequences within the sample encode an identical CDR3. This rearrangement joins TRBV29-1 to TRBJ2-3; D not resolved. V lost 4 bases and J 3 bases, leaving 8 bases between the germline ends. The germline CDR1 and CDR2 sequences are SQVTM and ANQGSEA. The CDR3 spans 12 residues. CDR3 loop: CSVAPNTDTQYF. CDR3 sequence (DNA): TGCAGCGTTGCCCCAAATACAGATACGCAGTATTTT.

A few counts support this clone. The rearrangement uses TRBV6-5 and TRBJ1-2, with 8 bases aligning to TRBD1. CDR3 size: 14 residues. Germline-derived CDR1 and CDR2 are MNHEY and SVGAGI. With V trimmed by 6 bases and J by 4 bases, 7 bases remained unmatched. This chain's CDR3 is CASRGGQGAYGYTF. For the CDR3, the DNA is TGTGCCAGCAGGGGAGGACAGGGAGCCTATGGCTACACCTTC.

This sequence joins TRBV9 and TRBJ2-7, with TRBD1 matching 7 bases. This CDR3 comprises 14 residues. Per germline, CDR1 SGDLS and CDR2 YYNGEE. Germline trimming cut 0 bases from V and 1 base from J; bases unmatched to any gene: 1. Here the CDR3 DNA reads TGTGCCAGCAGCGTAGCGGGACAGTCCTACGAGCAGTACTTC. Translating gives CASSVAGQSYEQYF.

The CDR3 region is CASSLESGEQYF. CDR3 sequence (DNA): TGTGCCAGCAGCTTGGAGTCGGGGGAGCAGTACTTC. The chain recombines TRBV7-6 with TRBJ2-7, with D possibly matching TRBD2 (5 bases). Germline CDR1 SGHVS, CDR2 FNYEAQ. Trimming removed 3 bases at V and 7 bases at J, with 10 bases between. The CDR3 runs to 12 residues.

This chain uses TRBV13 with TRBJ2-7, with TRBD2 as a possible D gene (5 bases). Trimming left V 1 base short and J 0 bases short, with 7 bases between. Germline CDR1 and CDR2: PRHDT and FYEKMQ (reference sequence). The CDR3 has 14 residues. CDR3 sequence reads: CASSLAGSSYEQYF. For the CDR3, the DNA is TGTGCCAGCAGCTTAGCGGGGAGCTCCTACGAGCAGTACTTC.

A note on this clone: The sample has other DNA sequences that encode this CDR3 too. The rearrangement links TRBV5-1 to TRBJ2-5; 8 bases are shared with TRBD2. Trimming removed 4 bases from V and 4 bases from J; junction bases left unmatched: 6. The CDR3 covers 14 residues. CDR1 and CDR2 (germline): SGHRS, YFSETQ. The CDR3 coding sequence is TGCGCCAGCAGCACACCGCTAGCGGGAGAGACCCAGTACTTC. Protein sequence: CASSTPLAGETQYF.

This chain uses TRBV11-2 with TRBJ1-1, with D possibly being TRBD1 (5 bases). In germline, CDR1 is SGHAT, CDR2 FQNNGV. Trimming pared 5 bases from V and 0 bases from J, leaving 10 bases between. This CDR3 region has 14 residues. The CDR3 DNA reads TGTGCCAGCAGCAGCCTCAGGGTGAACACTGAAGCTTTCTTT. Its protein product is CASSSLRVNTEAFF.

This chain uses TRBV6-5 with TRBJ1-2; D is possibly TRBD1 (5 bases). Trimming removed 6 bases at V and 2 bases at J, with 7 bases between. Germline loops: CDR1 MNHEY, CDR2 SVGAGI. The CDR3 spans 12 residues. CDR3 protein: CASRSGNYGYTF. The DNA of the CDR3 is TGTGCCAGCAGGTCAGGGAACTATGGCTACACCTTC.

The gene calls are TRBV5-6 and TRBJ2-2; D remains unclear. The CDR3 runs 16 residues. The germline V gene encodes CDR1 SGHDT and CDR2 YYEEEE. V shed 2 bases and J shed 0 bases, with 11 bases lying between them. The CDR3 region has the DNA TGTGCCAGCAGCTTCGTGTCCATAGCGAACACCGGGGAGCTGTTTTTT. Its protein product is CASSFVSIANTGELFF.

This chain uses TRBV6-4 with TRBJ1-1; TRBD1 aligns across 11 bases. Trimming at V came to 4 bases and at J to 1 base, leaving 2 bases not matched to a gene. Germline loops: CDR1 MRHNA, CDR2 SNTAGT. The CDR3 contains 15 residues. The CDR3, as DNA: TGTGCCAGCAGTGTCGGGACAGGGGGGAACACTGAAGCTTTCTTT. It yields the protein CASSVGTGGNTEAFF.

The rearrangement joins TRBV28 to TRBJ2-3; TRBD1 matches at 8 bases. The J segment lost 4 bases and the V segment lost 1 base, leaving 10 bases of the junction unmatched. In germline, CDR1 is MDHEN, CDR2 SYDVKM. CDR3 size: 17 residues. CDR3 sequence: CASSLSTRGRGADTQYF. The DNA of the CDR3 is TGTGCCAGCAGTTTATCGACCAGGGGGCGCGGGGCAGATACGCAGTATTTT.

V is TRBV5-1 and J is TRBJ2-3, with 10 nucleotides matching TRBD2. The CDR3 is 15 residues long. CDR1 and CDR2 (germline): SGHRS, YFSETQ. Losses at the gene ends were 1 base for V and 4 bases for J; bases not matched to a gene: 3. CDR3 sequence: CASSLTSGVSDTQYF. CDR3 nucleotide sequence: TGCGCCAGCAGCTTGACTAGCGGGGTCTCAGATACGCAGTATTTT.

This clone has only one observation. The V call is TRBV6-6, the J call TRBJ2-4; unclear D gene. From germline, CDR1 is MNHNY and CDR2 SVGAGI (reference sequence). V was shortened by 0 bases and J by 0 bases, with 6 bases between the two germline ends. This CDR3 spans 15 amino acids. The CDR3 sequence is CASSYSLVAKNIQYF. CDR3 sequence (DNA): TGTGCCAGCAGTTACTCCCTGGTAGCCAAAAACATTCAGTACTTC.

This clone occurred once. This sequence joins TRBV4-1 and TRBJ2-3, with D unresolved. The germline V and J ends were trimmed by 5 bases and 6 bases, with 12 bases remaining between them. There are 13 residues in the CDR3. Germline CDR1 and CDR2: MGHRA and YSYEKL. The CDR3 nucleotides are TGCGCCAGCAGCGCGAGACGGACGGATACGCAGTATTTT. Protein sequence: CASSARRTDTQYF.

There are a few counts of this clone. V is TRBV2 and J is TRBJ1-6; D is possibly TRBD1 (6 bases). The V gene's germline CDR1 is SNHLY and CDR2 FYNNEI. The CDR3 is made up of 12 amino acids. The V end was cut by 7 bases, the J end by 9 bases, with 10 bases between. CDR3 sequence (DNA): TGTGCCAGCATCAGGGGCGGTTCACCCCTCCACTTT. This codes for CASIRGGSPLHF.

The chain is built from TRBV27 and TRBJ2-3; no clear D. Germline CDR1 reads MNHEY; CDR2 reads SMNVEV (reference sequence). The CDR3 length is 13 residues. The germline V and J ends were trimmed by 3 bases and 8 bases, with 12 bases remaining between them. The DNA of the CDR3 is TGTGCCAGCAGTTTGTCGCCGGTCGTTACGCAGTATTTT. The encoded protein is CASSLSPVVTQYF.

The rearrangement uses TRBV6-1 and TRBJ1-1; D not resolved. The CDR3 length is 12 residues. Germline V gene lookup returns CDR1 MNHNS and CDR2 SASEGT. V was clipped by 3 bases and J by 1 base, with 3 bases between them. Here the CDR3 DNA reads TGTGCCAGCAGTGAGGAGAACACTGAAGCTTTCTTT. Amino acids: CASSEENTEAFF.